This T cell receptor (beta chain) was retrieved from a study of blood T cell repertoires in COVID-19. Study as a whole: Sources were T cells, B-cell-depleted T cells, or PBMCs; the material itself was cDNA or gDNA.

J lost 10 bases, V lost 6 bases, and 11 bases had no gene match. This CDR3 region has 14 residues. Looked up from germline, CDR1 is KGHSH and CDR2 is LQKENI. The repertoire was sequenced with immunoSEQ multiplex PCR; TCRdb's copy has only in-frame clones and lacks some. The sample lists approximately 70,000 clones, 82% occurring once. The rearrangement links TRBV18 to TRBJ2-1, with 8 bases matching TRBD1. Sequences were obtained from peripheral blood. The source of this sequence is a woman at least 80 years old with acute or convalescent COVID-19. The CDR3 region has the DNA TGTGCCAGCTCTCCAGCGACAGGGGAAGGGGAGCAGTTCTTC. It codes for CASSPATGEGEQFF.